This T cell receptor beta chain was retrieved from a study of cytomegalovirus exposure and HLA in healthy donors. Study-wide findings and caveats: It was reported that the classifier diagnosed cytomegalovirus status with high specificity and sensitivity in both the original and validation cohorts.

Comments on this clone: Its antigen is not identified.

Germline-derived CDR1 and CDR2 are MNHNY and SVGAGI (reference sequence). Trimming shortened V by 6 bases and J by 11 bases, and 14 bases separated the two germline ends. The CDR3 has 13 amino acids. Some clones are missing from TCRdb's copy, which holds only in-frame ones; the method was immunoSEQ multiplex PCR. The repertoire consists of 250,000 to 400,000 clones, with over 75% occurring once and the leading ten covering around 0.91%. Sequenced input: PBMCs. The source of this sequence is a man aged 25-40 years in good health and CMV-seronegative. This chain joins TRBV6-6 and TRBJ1-6, with a tentative D call TRBD1 (5 bases). CDR3 nucleotides: TGTGCCAGCAGAGTTGGGACGGGGGCACCCCTCCACTTT. Its translation: CASRVGTGAPLHF.